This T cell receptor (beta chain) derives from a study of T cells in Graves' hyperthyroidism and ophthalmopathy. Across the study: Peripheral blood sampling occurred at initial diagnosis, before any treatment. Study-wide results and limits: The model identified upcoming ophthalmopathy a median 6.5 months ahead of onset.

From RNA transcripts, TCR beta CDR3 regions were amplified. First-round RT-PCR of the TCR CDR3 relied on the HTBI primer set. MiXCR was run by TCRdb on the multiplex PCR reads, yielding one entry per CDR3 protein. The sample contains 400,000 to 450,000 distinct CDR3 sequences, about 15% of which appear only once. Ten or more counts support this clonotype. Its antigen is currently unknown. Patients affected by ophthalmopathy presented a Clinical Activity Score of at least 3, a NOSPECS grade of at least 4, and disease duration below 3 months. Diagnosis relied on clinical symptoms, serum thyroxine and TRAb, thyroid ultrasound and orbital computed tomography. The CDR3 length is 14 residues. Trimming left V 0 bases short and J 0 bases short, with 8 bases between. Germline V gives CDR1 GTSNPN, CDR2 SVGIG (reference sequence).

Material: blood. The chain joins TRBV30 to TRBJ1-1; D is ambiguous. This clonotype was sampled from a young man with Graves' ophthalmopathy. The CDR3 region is CAWSVTHMNTEAFF. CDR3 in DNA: TGTGCCTGGAGTGTAACGCATATGAACACTGAAGCTTTCTTT.